Below are 9 T cell receptor beta chains sequenced from a single sample in a study of blood T cell repertoires in COVID-19 (dated by TCRdb to the early 2020s). The library came from the immunoSEQ multiplex PCR assay. TCRdb retrieved this table from immuneACCESS and kept in-frame rearrangements only. Not all clones are present; in checked studies, unresolved V genes account for under half, and no reason is known for the remainder. The sample has around 320,000 clones on record, roughly 90% of them singletons. Together, the top ten hold less than 4% of the sample. Sequencing input: PBMCs or T cells enriched from blood (not recorded which). The receptors were gathered from a woman in her 30s who had been exposed to COVID-19.

The V and J genes are TRBV11-3 and TRBJ2-2, with unresolved D. This CDR3 is built from 14 residues. Trimming stripped 1 base from V and 0 bases from J, with 3 bases between. In germline, CDR1 is SGHNT, CDR2 YENEEA. The CDR3 region has the DNA TGTGCCAGCAGCTTAGCCGCGAACACCGGGGAGCTGTTTTTT. Encoded protein: CASSLAANTGELFF.

The V gene is TRBV19, the J gene TRBJ2-7, with a tentative D call TRBD1 (5 bases). This CDR3 spans 13 amino acids. Trimming removed 0 bases at V and 8 bases at J, with 11 bases between. CDR1 is LNHDA, CDR2 SQIVND, per germline (reference sequence). The CDR3 sequence: CASSIDLQGKQYF. The DNA of the CDR3 is TGTGCCAGTAGTATAGATCTTCAGGGAAAGCAGTACTTC.

This clone was observed once. The V gene is TRBV5-4, the J gene TRBJ2-7, with D possibly TRBD1 on 6 matching bases. CDR1 and CDR2 (germline): SGHNT, YYREEE (reference sequence). The CDR3 sequence is 13 residues long. Trimming shortened V by 4 bases and J by 5 bases, and 13 bases separated the two germline ends. The CDR3 sequence is CASSLGNRDEQYF. CDR3 DNA sequence: TGTGCCAGCAGCCTAGGGAACAGGGACGAGCAGTACTTC.

This clone was seen a few times. The chain has TRBV9 and TRBJ1-1; D gene uncertain. With 4 bases removed from V and 5 bases from J, the gap between germline ends came to 18 bases. This CDR3 is 15 amino acids long. Looked up from germline, CDR1 is SGDLS and CDR2 is YYNGEE. CDR3 sequence (DNA): TGTGCCAGCAGCCCCGTTGAGGGTTTGAGGACTGAAGCTTTCTTT. Translated, it gives CASSPVEGLRTEAFF.

The V call is TRBV2, the J call TRBJ1-1; a possible D gene is TRBD1 (5 bases). Trimming removed 7 bases from V and 1 base from J, with 10 bases in between. Germline values: CDR1 SNHLY, CDR2 FYNNEI. The CDR3 covers 13 residues. This chain's CDR3 is CASTKDTNTEAFF. The CDR3 DNA follows: TGTGCCAGCACCAAGGACACGAACACTGAAGCTTTCTTT. Filled out from reference TRBV2 and TRBJ1-1, the complete variable domain reads EPEVTQTPSHQVTQMGQEVILRCVPISNHLYFYWYRQILGQKVEFLVSFYNNEISEKSEIFDDQFSVERPDGSNFTLKIRSTKLEDSAMYFCASTKDTNTEAFFGQGTRLTVV.

This clone showed up just a few times. The chain combines TRBV25-1 with TRBJ2-3; D is possibly TRBD2 (6 bases). Germline V gives CDR1 MGHDK, CDR2 SYGVNS. The CDR3 has 15 amino acids. Trimming cost V 3 bases and J 2 bases, with 12 bases left between them. CDR3 sequence: CASSDSGGITDTQYF. The DNA for the CDR3 is TGTGCCAGCAGTGATAGTGGAGGGATCACAGATACGCAGTATTTT.

This clone was seen a single time. The chain has TRBV5-6 and TRBJ2-3, with D hard to call. Germline V gene sequence: CDR1 SGHDT, CDR2 YYEEEE. The CDR3 runs to 14 residues. V was pared by 2 bases and J by 0 bases, with 7 bases between. CDR3 coding DNA: TGTGCCAGCAGCTTTGGCACGAGCACAGATACGCAGTATTTT. Translated: CASSFGTSTDTQYF.

This chain joins TRBV6-5 and TRBJ2-1, with D possibly being TRBD1 (5 bases). Germline V CDR1 and CDR2: MNHEY, SVGAGI. CDR3 length: 15 amino acids. Trimming removed 6 bases from V and 5 bases from J, with 17 bases in between. The CDR3 nucleotides read TGTGCCAGCAGACCCGGACATAACGTACACAATGAGCAGTTCTTC. Translating gives CASRPGHNVHNEQFF.

The chain carries TRBV7-9 and TRBJ1-4; TRBD1 aligns across 7 bases. CDR3 size: 18 residues. Per the germline V gene, CDR1 is SEHNR and CDR2 is FQNEAQ (reference sequence). The trim removed 6 bases at V and 3 bases at J, leaving 16 bases unmatched. Here the CDR3 DNA reads TGTGCCAGCAGATTGGCGAGTGGAAGGGGGCAAGCTAATGAAAAACTGTTTTTT. Its protein product is CASRLASGRGQANEKLFF.